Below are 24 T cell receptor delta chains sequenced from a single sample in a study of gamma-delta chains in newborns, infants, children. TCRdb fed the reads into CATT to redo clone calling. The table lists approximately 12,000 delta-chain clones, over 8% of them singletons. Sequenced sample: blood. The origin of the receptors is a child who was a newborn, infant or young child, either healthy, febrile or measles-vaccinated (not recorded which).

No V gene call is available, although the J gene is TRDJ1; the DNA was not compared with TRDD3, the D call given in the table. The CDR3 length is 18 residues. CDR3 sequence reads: CACDTVPTGGQYTDKLIF. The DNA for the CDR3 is TGTGCCTGTGACACCGTCCCCACTGGGGGACAGTACACCGATAAACTCATCTTT.

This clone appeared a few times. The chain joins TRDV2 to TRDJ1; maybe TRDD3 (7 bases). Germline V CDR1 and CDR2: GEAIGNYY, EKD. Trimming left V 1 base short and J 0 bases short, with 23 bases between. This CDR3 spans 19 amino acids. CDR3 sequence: CACDTVRMGGSYYTDKLIF. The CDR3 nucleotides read TGTGCCTGTGACACTGTAAGGATGGGGGGATCCTACTACACCGATAAACTCATCTTT.

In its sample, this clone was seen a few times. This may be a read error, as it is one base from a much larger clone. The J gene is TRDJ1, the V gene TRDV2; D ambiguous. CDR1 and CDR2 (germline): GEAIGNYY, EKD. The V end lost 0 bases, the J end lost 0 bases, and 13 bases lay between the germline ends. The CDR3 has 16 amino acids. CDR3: CACDTVGRSDTDKLIF. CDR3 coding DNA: TGTGCCTGTGACACCGTTGGGAGATCGGACACCGATAAACTCATCTTT.

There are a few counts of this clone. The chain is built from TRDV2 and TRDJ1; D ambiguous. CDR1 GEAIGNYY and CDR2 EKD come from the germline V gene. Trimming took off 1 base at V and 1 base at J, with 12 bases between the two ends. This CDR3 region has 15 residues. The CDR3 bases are TGTGCCTGTGACACGGTGGCCCCAATCACCGATAAACTCATCTTT. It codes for CACDTVAPITDKLIF.

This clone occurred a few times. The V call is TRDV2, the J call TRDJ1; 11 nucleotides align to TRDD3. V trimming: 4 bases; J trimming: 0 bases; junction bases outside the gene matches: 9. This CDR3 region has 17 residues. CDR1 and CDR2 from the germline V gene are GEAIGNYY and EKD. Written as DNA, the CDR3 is TGTGCCTGTGATGAACTGGGGGATAGCCCCTACACCGATAAACTCATCTTT. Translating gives CACDELGDSPYTDKLIF.

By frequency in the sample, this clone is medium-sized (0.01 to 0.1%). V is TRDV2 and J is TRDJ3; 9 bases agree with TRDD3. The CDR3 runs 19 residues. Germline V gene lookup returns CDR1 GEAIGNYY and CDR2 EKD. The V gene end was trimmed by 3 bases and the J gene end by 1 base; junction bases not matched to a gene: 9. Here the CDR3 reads CACDGLGDSLSWDTRQMFF. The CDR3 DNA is TGTGCCTGTGACGGGCTGGGGGATTCTCTGTCCTGGGACACCCGACAGATGTTTTTC.

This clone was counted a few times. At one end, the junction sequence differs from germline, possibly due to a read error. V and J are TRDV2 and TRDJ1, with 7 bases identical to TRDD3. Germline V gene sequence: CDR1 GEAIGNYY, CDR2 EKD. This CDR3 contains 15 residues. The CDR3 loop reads CACDILGTSTDKHIF. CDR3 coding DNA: TGTGCCTGTGACATACTGGGGACCAGTACCGATAAACACATCTTT.

DNA for the CDR3: TGTGCCTGTGACACCGTGGGGGATACTAGGGACACCCGACAGATGTTTTTC. It codes for CACDTVGDTRDTRQMFF. The rearrangement links TRDV2 to TRDJ3, with 10 positions matching TRDD3. This CDR3 is 17 amino acids long. Germline lookup yields CDR1 GEAIGNYY and CDR2 EKD. V was clipped by 0 bases and J by 5 bases; unmatched bases: 3.

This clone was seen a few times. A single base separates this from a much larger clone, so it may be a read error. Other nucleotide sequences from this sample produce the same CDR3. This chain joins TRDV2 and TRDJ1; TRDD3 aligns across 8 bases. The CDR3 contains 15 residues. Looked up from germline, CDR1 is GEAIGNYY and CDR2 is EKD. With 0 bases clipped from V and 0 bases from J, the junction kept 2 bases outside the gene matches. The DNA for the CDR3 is TGTGCCTGTGACACCTTACTGGGGGACACCGATAAACTCATCTTT. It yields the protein CACDTLLGDTDKLIF.

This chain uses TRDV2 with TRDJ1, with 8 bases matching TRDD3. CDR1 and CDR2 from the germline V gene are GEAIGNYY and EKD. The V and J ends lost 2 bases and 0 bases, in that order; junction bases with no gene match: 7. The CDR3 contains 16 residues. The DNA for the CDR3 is TGTGCCTGTGACAGACTGGGGGCCAAGTACACCGATAAACTCATCTTT. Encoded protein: CACDRLGAKYTDKLIF.

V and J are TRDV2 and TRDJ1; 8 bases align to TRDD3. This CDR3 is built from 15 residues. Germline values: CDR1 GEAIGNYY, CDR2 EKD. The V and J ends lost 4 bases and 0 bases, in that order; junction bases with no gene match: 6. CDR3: CACDILGVHTDKLIF. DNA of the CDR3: TGTGCCTGTGATATACTGGGGGTCCACACCGATAAACTCATCTTT.

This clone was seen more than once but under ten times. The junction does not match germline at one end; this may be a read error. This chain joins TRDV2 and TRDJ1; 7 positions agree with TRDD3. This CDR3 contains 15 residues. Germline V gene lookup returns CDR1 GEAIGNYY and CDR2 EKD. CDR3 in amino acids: CACDSILGTTDKLTF. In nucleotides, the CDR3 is TGTGCCTGTGACTCCATACTGGGGACCACCGATAAACTCACCTTT.

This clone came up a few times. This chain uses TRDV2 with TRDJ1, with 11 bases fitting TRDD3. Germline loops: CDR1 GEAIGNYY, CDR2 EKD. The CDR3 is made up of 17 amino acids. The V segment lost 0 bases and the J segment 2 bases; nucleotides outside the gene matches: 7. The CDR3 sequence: CACDTVGGYAGTDKLIF. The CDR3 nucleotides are TGTGCCTGTGACACCGTTGGGGGATACGCGGGGACCGATAAACTCATCTTT.

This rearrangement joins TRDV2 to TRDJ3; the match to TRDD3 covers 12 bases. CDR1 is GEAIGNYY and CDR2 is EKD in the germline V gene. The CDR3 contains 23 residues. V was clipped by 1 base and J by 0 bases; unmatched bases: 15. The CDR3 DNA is TGTGCCTGTGACACTCCCTCGTCTCTGGGGGATACGCTGAGCTCCTGGGACACCCGACAGATGTTTTTC. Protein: CACDTPSSLGDTLSSWDTRQMFF.

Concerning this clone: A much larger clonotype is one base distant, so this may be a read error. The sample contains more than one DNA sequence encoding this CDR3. CDR3 sequence (DNA): TGCGCCGCTTCGTACCTGGACGATAGGCTTTCCGATAAACTCATCTTT. It codes for CAASYLDDRLSDKLIF. V gene TRDV2 combines with J gene TRDJ1; no definite D call. Germline values: CDR1 GEAIGNYY, CDR2 EKD. The CDR3 sequence is 16 residues long.

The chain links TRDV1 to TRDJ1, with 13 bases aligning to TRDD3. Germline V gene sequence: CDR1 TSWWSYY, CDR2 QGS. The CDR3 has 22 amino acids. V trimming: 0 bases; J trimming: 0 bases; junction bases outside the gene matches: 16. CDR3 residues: CALGELIPPYWGIRANTDKLIF. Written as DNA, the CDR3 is TGTGCTCTTGGGGAACTGATCCCCCCGTACTGGGGGATACGAGCGAACACCGATAAACTCATCTTT.

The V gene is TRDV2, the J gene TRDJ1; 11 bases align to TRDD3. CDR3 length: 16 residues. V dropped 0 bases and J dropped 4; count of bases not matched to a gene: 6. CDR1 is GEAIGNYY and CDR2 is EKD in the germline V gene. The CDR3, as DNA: TGTGCCTGTGACACCGTCGTACTGGGGGATATCGATAAACTCATCTTT. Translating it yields CACDTVVLGDIDKLIF.

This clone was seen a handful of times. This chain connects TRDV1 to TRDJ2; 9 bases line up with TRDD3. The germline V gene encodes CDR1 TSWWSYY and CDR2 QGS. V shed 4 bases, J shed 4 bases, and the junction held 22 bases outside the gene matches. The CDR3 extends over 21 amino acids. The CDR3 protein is CALGVGGPVYWGSDGTAQLFF. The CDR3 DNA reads TGTGCTCTTGGGGTCGGAGGTCCCGTCTACTGGGGGAGCGACGGGACAGCACAACTCTTCTTT.

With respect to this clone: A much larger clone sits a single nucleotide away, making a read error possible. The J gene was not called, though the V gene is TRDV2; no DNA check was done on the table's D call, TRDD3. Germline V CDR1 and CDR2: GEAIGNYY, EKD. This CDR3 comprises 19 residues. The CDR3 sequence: CACDTLHTGGSRGTDKLIF. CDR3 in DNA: TGTGCCTGTGACACCCTACATACTGGGGGATCCCGGGGAACCGATAAACTCATCTTC.

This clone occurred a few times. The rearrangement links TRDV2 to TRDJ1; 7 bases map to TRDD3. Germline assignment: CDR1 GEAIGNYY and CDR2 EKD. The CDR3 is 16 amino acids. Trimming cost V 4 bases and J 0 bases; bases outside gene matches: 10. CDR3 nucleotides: TGTGCCTGTGATCCACTGGGGCCCTCTAACACCGATAAACTCATCTTT. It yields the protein CACDPLGPSNTDKLIF.

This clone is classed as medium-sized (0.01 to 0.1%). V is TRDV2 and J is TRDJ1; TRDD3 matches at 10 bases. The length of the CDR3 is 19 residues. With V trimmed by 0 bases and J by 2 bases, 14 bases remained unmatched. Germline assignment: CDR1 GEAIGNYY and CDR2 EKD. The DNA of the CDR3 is TGTGCCTGTGACACCGTGAGCCCCGGAGGGGGATACGGGACCGATAAACTCATCTTT. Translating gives CACDTVSPGGGYGTDKLIF.

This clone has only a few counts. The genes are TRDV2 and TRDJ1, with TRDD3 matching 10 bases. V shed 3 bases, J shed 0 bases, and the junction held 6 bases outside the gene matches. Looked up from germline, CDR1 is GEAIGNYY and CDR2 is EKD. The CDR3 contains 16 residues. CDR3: CACDLLGDLYTDKLIF. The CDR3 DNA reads TGTGCCTGTGACCTACTGGGGGATCTGTACACCGATAAACTCATCTTT.

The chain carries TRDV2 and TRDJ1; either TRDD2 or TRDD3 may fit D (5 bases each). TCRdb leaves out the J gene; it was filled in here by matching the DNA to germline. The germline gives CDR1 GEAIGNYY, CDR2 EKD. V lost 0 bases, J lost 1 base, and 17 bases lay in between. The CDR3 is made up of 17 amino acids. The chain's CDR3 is CACDTVLGGGRTDKLIF. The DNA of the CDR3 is TGTGCCTGTGACACCGTCCTAGGCGGGGGGCGCACCGATAAACTCATCTTT.

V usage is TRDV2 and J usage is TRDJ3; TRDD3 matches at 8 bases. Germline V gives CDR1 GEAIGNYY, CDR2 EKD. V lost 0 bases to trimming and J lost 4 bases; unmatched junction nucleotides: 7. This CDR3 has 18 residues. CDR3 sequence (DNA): TGTGCCTGTGACACCTGGGGGATCTCGGGGTGGGACACCCGACAGATGTTTTTC. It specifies CACDTWGISGWDTRQMFF.